These 8 T cell receptor beta chains share one sample of origin, sequenced in a study of metastatic and nonmetastatic thyroid tumors. Treatment of any kind had been given to no patient before thyroid surgery. TCRdb redid the clone calls on the PCR reads using MiXCR. Here the sample spans approximately 13,000 clones, about 25% being singletons. Sequencing was done on a sample of blood. The source is a female donor with papillary thyroid cancer or a benign thyroid nodule (not recorded which). Some clones in this sample may be carry-over from other donors' samples.

In its sample, this clone is medium-sized. The chain has TRBV6-1 and TRBJ2-7, with D hard to call. This CDR3 is built from 15 residues. Germline V gene data show CDR1 as MNHNS and CDR2 as SASEGT. The germline V and J ends were trimmed by 4 bases and 2 bases, with 15 bases remaining between them. The CDR3 nucleotides read TGTGCCAGCAGTGTCTCAGGTCTATCCACCTACGAGCAGTACGTC. Its translation: CASSVSGLSTYEQYV.

CDR3 coding DNA: TGTGCCACCAGCAGAGATCTACACGGGGGGCAACGAGGCTACACCTTC. The encoded protein is CATSRDLHGGQRGYTF. The V call is TRBV15, the J call TRBJ1-2; TRBD1 is a possible D gene (6 bases). This CDR3 spans 16 amino acids. Germline CDR1 reads LNHNV; CDR2 reads YYDKDF (reference sequence). V dropped 0 bases and J dropped 8 bases, with 19 bases sitting between them.

This clone appeared many times. V and J are TRBV11-1 and TRBJ2-3; TRBD1 is a possible D gene (6 bases). V was pared by 5 bases and J by 0 bases, with 15 bases between. Germline V gives CDR1 SGHAT, CDR2 FQDESV (reference sequence). The CDR3 spans 16 residues. This chain's CDR3 is CASSPLDRPSTDTQYF. The CDR3 DNA sequence: TGTGCCAGCAGCCCCCTCGACAGGCCTAGCACAGATACGCAGTATTTT.

By sample fraction, this clone is medium-sized. The chain carries TRBV10-3 and TRBJ1-3; 10 bases align to TRBD1. Looked up from germline, CDR1 is ENHRY and CDR2 is SYGVKD. V lost 6 bases and J lost 4; bases outside the gene matches: 0. The CDR3 has 13 residues. CDR3 amino acids: CAIRTGGGNTIYF. DNA for the CDR3: TGTGCCATCAGGACAGGGGGCGGAAACACCATATATTTT.

The CDR3 loop reads CASSSRGPYEQYF. The CDR3 bases are TGTGCCAGCAGTAGCAGGGGTCCCTACGAGCAGTACTTC. This chain uses TRBV6-1 with TRBJ2-7; TRBD1 is a possible D gene (6 bases). Germline CDR1 MNHNS, CDR2 SASEGT. CDR3 length: 13 residues. V lost 5 bases, J lost 2 bases, and 10 bases lay in between.

This clone was counted many times. The chain employs TRBV7-8 and TRBJ1-5; maybe TRBD1 (6 bases). The germline V and J ends were trimmed by 1 base and 6 bases, with 10 bases remaining between them. The CDR3 consists of 14 residues. CDR1 and CDR2 (germline): SGHVS, FQNEAQ. The CDR3 bases are TGTGCCAGCAGCTTAGAGGGGGGGACTCAGCCCCAGCATTTT. Its translation: CASSLEGGTQPQHF. The entire variable domain, with the rest obtained from reference TRBV7-8 and TRBJ1-5, is as follows: GAGVSQSPRYKVAKRGQDVALRCDPISGHVSLFWYQQALGQGPEFLTYFQNEAQLDKSGLPSDRFFAERPEGSVSTLKIQRTQQEDSAVYLCASSLEGGTQPQHFGDGTRLSIL.

Comments on this clone: Compared with germline, one end of the junction differs, possibly owing to a read error. The chain uses TRBV5-1 and TRBJ2-2, with 10 bases lining up with TRBD1. The CDR3 is made up of 15 amino acids. CDR1 SGHRS and CDR2 YFSETQ come from the germline V gene. The CDR3 DNA reads as TGCGCCAGCAGGTTCCCGACAGGGGGCTTAAGTGAGCTCTTTTTT. Translation gives CASRFPTGGLSELFF.

This clone came up a few times. The gene calls are TRBV5-5 and TRBJ1-1; D is undetermined. Germline CDR1 is SGHKS and CDR2 is YYEKEE (reference sequence). V was cut by 6 bases and J by 7 bases, with 10 bases left in between. This CDR3 spans 11 amino acids. CDR3 sequence: CASTEGNEAFF. The DNA for the CDR3 is TGTGCCAGCACCGAAGGGAATGAAGCTTTCTTT.